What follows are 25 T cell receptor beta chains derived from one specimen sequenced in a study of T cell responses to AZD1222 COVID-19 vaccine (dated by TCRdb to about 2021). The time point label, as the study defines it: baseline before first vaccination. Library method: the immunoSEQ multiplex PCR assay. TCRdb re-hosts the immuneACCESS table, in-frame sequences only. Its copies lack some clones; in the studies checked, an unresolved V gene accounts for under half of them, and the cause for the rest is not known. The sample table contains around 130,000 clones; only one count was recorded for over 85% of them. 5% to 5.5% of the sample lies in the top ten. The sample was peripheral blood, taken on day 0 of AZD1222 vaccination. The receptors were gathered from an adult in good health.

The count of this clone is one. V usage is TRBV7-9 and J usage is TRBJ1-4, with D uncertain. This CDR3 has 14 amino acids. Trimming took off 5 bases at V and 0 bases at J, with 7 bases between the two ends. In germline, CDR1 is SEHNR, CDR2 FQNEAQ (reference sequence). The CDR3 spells CASSEQATNEKLFF. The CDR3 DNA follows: TGTGCCAGCAGCGAGCAAGCAACTAATGAAAAACTGTTTTTT.

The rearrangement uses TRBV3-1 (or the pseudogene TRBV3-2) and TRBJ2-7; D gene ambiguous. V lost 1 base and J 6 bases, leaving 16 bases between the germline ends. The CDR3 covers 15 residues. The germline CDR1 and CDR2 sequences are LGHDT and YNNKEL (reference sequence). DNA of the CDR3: TGTGCCAGCAGCCAAGGAGACGGGCCACTACGCGAGCAGTACTTC. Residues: CASSQGDGPLREQYF.

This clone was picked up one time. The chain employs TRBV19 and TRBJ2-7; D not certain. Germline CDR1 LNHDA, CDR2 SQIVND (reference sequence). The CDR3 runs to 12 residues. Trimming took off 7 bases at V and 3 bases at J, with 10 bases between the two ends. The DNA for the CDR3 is TGTGCCAGTACGGACGCGGACTACGAGCAGTACTTC. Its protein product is CASTDADYEQYF. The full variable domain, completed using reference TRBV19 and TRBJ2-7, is DGGITQSPKYLFRKEGQNVTLSCEQNLNHDAMYWYRQDPGQGLRLIYYSQIVNDFQKGDIAEGYSVSREKKESFPLTVTSAQKNPTAFYLCASTDADYEQYFGPGTRLTVT.

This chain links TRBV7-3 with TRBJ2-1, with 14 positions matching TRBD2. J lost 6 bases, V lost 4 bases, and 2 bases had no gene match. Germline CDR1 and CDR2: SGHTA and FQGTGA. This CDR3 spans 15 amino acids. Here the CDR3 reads CASSSGLAGVNEQFF. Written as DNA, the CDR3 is TGTGCCAGCAGCTCGGGACTAGCGGGAGTCAATGAGCAGTTCTTC.

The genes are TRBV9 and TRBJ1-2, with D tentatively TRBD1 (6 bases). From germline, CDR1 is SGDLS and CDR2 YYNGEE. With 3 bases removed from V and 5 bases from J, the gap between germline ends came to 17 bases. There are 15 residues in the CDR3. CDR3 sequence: CASSEGDGFLYGYTF. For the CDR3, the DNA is TGTGCCAGCAGCGAGGGGGATGGTTTTCTTTATGGCTACACCTTC.

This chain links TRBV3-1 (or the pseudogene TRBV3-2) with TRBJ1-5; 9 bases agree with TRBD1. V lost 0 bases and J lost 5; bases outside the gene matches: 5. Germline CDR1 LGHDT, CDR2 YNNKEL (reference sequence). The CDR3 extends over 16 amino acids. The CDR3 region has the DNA TGTGCCAGCAGCCAAGATCGTGACAGGGGGGATCAGCCCCAGCATTTT. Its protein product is CASSQDRDRGDQPQHF.

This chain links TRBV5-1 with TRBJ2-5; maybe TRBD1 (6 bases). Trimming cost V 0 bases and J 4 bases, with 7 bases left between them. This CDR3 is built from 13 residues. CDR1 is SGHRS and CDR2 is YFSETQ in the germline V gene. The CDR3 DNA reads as TGCGCCAGCAGCTTGGACAGGGTAGAGACCCAGTACTTC. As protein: CASSLDRVETQYF.

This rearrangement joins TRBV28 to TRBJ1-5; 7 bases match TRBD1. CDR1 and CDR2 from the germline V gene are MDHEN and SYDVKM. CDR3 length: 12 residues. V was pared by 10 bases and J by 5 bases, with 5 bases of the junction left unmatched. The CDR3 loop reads CATQGGHQPQHF. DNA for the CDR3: TGTGCCACCCAGGGGGGGCATCAGCCCCAGCATTTT.

The CDR3 sequence is CSASSGVSSYNEQFF. Written as DNA, the CDR3 is TGCAGTGCTAGTAGCGGGGTCAGCTCCTACAATGAGCAGTTCTTC. The chain has TRBV20-1 and TRBJ2-1; 8 bases match TRBD2. Germline CDR1 and CDR2: DFQATT and SNEGSKA (reference sequence). Germline trimming cut 3 bases from V and 0 bases from J; bases unmatched to any gene: 4. The CDR3 is made up of 15 amino acids.

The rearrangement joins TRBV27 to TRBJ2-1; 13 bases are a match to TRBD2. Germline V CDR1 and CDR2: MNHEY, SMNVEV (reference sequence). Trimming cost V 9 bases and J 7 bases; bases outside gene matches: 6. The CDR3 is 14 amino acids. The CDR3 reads CASRTSGSRNEQFF. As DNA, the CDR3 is TGTGCCAGTCGGACTAGCGGGAGTAGGAATGAGCAGTTCTTC.

In DNA, the CDR3 is TGTGCCAGCAGCCAAGATCGGCCCCCGGGGGAGCAGTATTTT. Its translation is CASSQDRPPGEQYF. The gene calls are TRBV3-1 (or the pseudogene TRBV3-2) and TRBJ2-3; D possibly corresponds to TRBD2 (6 bases). Trimming cost V 0 bases and J 11 bases, with 15 bases left between them. The CDR3 sequence is 14 residues long. CDR1 LGHDT and CDR2 YNNKEL come from the germline V gene (reference sequence).

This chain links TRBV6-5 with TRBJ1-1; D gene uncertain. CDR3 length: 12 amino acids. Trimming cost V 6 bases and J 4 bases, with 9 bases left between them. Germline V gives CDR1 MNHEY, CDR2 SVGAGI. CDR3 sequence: CASRPGPTEAFF. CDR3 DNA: TGTGCCAGCAGGCCAGGACCCACTGAAGCTTTCTTT.

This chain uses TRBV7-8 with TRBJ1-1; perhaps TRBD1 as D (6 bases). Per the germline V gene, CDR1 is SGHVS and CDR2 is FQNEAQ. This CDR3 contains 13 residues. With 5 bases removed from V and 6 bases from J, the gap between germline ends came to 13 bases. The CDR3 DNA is TGTGCCAGCAGCATACAGGGTCGCGCTGAAGCTTTCTTT. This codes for CASSIQGRAEAFF.

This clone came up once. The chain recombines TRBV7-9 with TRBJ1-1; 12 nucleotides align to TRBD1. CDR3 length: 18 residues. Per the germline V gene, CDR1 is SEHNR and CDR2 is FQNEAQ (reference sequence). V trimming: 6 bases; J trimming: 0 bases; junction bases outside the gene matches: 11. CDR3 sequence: CASSWGTGTGGMNTEAFF. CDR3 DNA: TGTGCCAGCAGTTGGGGAACCGGGACAGGGGGCATGAACACTGAAGCTTTCTTT.

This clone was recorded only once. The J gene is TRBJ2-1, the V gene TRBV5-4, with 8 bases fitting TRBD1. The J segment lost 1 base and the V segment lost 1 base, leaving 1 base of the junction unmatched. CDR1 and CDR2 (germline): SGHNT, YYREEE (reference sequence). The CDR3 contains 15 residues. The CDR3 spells CASSLRQGSYNEQFF. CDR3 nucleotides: TGTGCCAGCAGCTTGAGACAGGGGTCCTACAATGAGCAGTTCTTC. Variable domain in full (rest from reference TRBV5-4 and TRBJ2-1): ETGVTQSPTHLIKTRGQQVTLRCSSQSGHNTVSWYQQALGQGPQFIFQYYREEENGRGNFPPRFSGLQFPNYSSELNVNALELDDSALYLCASSLRQGSYNEQFFGPGTRLTVL.

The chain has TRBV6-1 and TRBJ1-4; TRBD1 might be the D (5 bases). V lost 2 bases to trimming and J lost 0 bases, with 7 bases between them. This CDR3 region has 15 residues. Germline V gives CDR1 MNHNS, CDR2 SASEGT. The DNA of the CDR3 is TGTGCCAGCAGTGAAACGACAGCAACTAATGAAAAACTGTTTTTT. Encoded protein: CASSETTATNEKLFF.

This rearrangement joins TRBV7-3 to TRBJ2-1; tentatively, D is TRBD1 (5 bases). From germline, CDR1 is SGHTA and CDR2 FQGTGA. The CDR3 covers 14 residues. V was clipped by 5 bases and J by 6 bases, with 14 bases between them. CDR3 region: CASSVHRSRNEQFF. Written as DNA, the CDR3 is TGTGCCAGCAGCGTCCACAGGTCTCGCAATGAGCAGTTCTTC.

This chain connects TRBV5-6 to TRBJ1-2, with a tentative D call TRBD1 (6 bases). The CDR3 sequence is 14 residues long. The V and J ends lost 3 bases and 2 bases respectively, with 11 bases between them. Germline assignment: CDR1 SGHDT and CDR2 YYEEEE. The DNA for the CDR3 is TGTGCCAGCAGCTCGGACAGAAGAAACTATGGCTACACCTTC. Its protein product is CASSSDRRNYGYTF.

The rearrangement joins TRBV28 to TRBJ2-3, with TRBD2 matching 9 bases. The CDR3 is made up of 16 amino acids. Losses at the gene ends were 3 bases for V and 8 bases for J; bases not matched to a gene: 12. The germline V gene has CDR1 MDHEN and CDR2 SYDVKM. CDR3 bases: TGTGCCAGCAGTTTGCAGCTAGCGGGGAGCTCGGGTACGCAGTATTTT. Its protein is CASSLQLAGSSGTQYF.

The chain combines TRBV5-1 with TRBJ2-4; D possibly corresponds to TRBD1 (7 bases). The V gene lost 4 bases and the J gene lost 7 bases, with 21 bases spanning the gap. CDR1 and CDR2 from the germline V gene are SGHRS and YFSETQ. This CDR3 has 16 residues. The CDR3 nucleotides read TGCGCCAGCAGCCGGGACAGCGGGCGTCTCGGGAACATTCAGTACTTC. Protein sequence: CASSRDSGRLGNIQYF.

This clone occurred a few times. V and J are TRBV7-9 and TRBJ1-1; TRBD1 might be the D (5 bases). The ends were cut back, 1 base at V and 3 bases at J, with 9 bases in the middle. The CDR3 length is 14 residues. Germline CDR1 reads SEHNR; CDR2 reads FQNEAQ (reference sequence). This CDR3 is CASSLEGIHTEAFF. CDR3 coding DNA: TGTGCCAGCAGCTTAGAGGGGATTCACACTGAAGCTTTCTTT.

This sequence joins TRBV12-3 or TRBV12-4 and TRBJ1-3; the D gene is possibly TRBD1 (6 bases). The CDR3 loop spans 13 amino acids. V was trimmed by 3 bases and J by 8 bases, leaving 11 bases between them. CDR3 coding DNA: TGTGCCAGCAGTTTTTCGGGGGCGGACACCATATATTTT. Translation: CASSFSGADTIYF.

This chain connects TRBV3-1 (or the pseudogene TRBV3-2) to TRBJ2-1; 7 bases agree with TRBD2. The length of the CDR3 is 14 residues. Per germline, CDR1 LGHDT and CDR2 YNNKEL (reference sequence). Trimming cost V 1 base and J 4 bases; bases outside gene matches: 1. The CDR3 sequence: CASSQGSGYNEQFF. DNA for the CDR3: TGTGCCAGCAGCCAAGGTAGCGGGTACAATGAGCAGTTCTTC.

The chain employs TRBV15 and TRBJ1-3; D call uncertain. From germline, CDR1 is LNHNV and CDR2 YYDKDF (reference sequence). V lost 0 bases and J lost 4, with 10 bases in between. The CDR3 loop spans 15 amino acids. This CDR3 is CATSRDRGLGNTIYF. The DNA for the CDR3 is TGTGCCACCAGCAGAGACCGAGGGTTGGGAAACACCATATATTTT.

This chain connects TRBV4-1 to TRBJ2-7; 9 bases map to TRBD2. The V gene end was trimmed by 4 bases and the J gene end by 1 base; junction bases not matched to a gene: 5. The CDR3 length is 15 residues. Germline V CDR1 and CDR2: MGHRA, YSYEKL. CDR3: CASSPVTSGSYEQYF. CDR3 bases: TGCGCCAGCAGCCCGGTAACTAGCGGGTCCTACGAGCAGTACTTC.